These 12 T cell receptor beta chains share one sample of origin, sequenced in a study of OX40 agonist ivuxolimab in advanced cancers. Using immunoSEQ multiplex PCR, the repertoire was profiled, and TCRdb retains in-frame clones only, with some absent. Here the sample spans under 50,000 clones, around 82% being singletons. The sequences come from CD4+ or CD8+ T cells sorted from blood, collected in a trial of the OX40 agonist ivuxolimab. The receptors were sampled from an adult with an advanced solid tumor such as melanoma, head and neck, liver or kidney cancer.

This clone has only one observation. V and J are TRBV5-1 and TRBJ2-7; perhaps TRBD2 as D (5 bases). In germline, CDR1 is SGHRS, CDR2 YFSETQ. V dropped 2 bases and J dropped 2 bases, with 11 bases sitting between them. This CDR3 is 14 amino acids long. The CDR3 DNA reads TGCGCCAGCAGCTTACCTTCCGGGGCCTACGAGCAGTACTTC. This codes for CASSLPSGAYEQYF. Complete variable domain (other parts from reference TRBV5-1 and TRBJ2-7): KAGVTQTPRYLIKTRGQQVTLSCSPISGHRSVSWYQQTPGQGLQFLFEYFSETQRNKGNFPGRFSGRQFSNSRSEMNVSTLELGDSALYLCASSLPSGAYEQYFGPGTRLTVT.

This sequence joins TRBV19 and TRBJ1-5; the D gene is possibly TRBD1 (5 bases). Germline CDR1 LNHDA, CDR2 SQIVND (reference sequence). Trimming took 1 base from V and 4 from J, leaving 17 bases between them. CDR3 length equals 17 residues. CDR3 loop: CASSIAVAGNKNQPQHF. CDR3 sequence (DNA): TGTGCCAGTAGTATAGCGGTGGCAGGGAACAAAAATCAGCCCCAGCATTTT.

The chain recombines TRBV5-1 with TRBJ2-3; D tentatively fits TRBD1 or TRBD2 (5 bases each). The V gene lost 0 bases and the J gene lost 0 bases, with 8 bases spanning the gap. Germline assignment: CDR1 SGHRS and CDR2 YFSETQ. The CDR3 length is 15 residues. The CDR3 nucleotides read TGCGCCAGCAGCTTGGTGGGGGACAGCACAGATACGCAGTATTTT. Translation: CASSLVGDSTDTQYF.

V usage is TRBV19 and J usage is TRBJ1-6, with TRBD1 identical over 11 bases. This CDR3 is built from 15 residues. V gave up 5 bases and J gave up 10 bases; unmatched junction bases: 7. Germline V CDR1 and CDR2: LNHDA, SQIVND (reference sequence). For the CDR3, the DNA is TGTGCCAGTAGTTCAGGGACAGGGGGAAGCTCACCCCTCCACTTT. Translating it yields CASSSGTGGSSPLHF. The full variable domain, rest sourced from reference TRBV19 and TRBJ1-6, is DGGITQSPKYLFRKEGQNVTLSCEQNLNHDAMYWYRQDPGQGLRLIYYSQIVNDFQKGDIAEGYSVSREKKESFPLTVTSAQKNPTAFYLCASSSGTGGSSPLHFGNGTRLTVT.

V and J are TRBV7-8 and TRBJ2-5, with TRBD2 as a possible D gene (7 bases). The CDR3 has 14 residues. Germline CDR1 reads SGHVS; CDR2 reads FQNEAQ. With 5 bases removed from V and 9 bases from J, the gap between germline ends came to 19 bases. The CDR3 DNA sequence: TGTGCCAGCAGCACCTATGGGGAGGGGGGTTCCCAGTACTTC. It encodes CASSTYGEGGSQYF. Full variable domain (outside the CDR3, taken from reference TRBV7-8 and TRBJ2-5): GAGVSQSPRYKVAKRGQDVALRCDPISGHVSLFWYQQALGQGPEFLTYFQNEAQLDKSGLPSDRFFAERPEGSVSTLKIQRTQQEDSAVYLCASSTYGEGGSQYFGPGTRLLVL.

The chain is built from TRBV19 and TRBJ2-4; weak D call: TRBD2 (5 bases). Germline loops: CDR1 LNHDA, CDR2 SQIVND (reference sequence). V was pared by 2 bases and J by 1 base, with 6 bases between. The CDR3 length is 14 residues. As DNA, the CDR3 is TGTGCCAGTAGTATAAGGGAGGCCAAAAACATTCAGTACTTC. It codes for CASSIREAKNIQYF.

The V call is TRBV7-2, the J call TRBJ1-5, with TRBD1 matching over 7 bases. V was pared by 1 base and J by 2 bases, with 8 bases of the junction left unmatched. CDR3 length: 17 residues. Germline lookup yields CDR1 SGHTA and CDR2 FQGNSA. The CDR3 spells CASSLGGGGVGNQPQHF. In DNA, the CDR3 is TGTGCCAGCAGCTTAGGAGGGGGCGGAGTGGGCAATCAGCCCCAGCATTTT. Full variable domain (remainder filled in from reference TRBV7-2 and TRBJ1-5): GAGVSQSPSNKVTEKGKDVELRCDPISGHTALYWYRQSLGQGLEFLIYFQGNSAPDKSGLPSDRFSAERTGGSVSTLTIQRTQQEDSAVYLCASSLGGGGVGNQPQHFGDGTRLSIL.

The V call is TRBV6-4, the J call TRBJ2-1; no clear D gene. V was trimmed by 2 bases and J by 1 base, leaving 6 bases between them. Germline CDR1 and CDR2: MRHNA and SNTAGT. CDR3 length: 14 residues. DNA of the CDR3: TGTGCCAGCAGTGACAGTCCGTCCTACAATGAGCAGTTCTTC. Amino acid sequence: CASSDSPSYNEQFF.

This clone was seen a handful of times. The CDR3 loop is CASSYWSLGDGYTF. The CDR3 coding sequence is TGTGCCAGCTCATACTGGTCACTGGGTGATGGCTACACCTTC. The chain has TRBV18 and TRBJ1-2; the D is unclear. Germline lookup yields CDR1 KGHSH and CDR2 LQKENI. The CDR3 runs 14 residues. The V end was cut by 5 bases, the J end by 6 bases, with 16 bases between.

The chain uses TRBV18 and TRBJ2-7; TRBD2 matches at 12 bases. Germline CDR1 is KGHSH and CDR2 is LQKENI. The CDR3 extends over 17 amino acids. The junction had 11 bases not matched to a gene; V was cut back by 3 bases and J by 5 bases. The CDR3: CASSPNPPSGRGNEQYF. The DNA for the CDR3 is TGTGCCAGCTCACCCAACCCCCCTAGCGGGAGGGGGAACGAGCAGTACTTC.

This chain links TRBV6-1 with TRBJ2-1; 9 bases are a match to TRBD2. The CDR3 runs to 15 residues. CDR1 is MNHNS and CDR2 is SASEGT in the germline V gene. J was trimmed by 8 bases and V by 4 bases; bases with no gene match: 9. Written as DNA, the CDR3 is TGTGCCAGCAGTGGGACGACTATAGCGGGAGATGAGCAGTTCTTC. It translates to CASSGTTIAGDEQFF.

This rearrangement joins TRBV5-1 to TRBJ2-3; 7 bases line up with TRBD2. CDR3 length: 16 residues. V trimming: 4 bases; J trimming: 6 bases; junction bases outside the gene matches: 14. Per germline, CDR1 SGHRS and CDR2 YFSETQ. The CDR3 coding sequence is TGCGCCAGCAGCCAAGACCCCGGGACGCGGGGGGATACGCAGTATTTT. As protein: CASSQDPGTRGDTQYF.